The T cell receptor (beta chain) described here comes from a study of blood T cell repertoires in COVID-19. Study-level information: From T cells, B-cell-depleted T cells, or PBMCs came the material, which was cDNA or gDNA.

Original methodology: Reference gene primer amplification gave nucleated cell count estimates. Clones were read by immunoSEQ multiplex PCR, and TCRdb kept only the in-frame ones, dropping some. The DNA gave D and trimming, while V, J and clone size come from that table. The sample has under 250,000 clones, nearly 90% seen once. V was pared by 8 bases and J by 8 bases, with 7 bases of the junction left unmatched. CDR1 is MNHNY, CDR2 SVGAGI, per germline (reference sequence). This CDR3 contains 13 residues. The sample comprised peripheral blood. The J gene is TRBJ1-4, the V gene TRBV6-6; 8 nucleotides agree with TRBD1. The origin of this receptor is a man between 18 and 35 years old with active or convalescent COVID-19. CDR3 sequence: CASLTGENEKLFF. The CDR3 nucleotides are TGTGCCAGCCTGACAGGGGAGAACGAAAAACTGTTTTTT.